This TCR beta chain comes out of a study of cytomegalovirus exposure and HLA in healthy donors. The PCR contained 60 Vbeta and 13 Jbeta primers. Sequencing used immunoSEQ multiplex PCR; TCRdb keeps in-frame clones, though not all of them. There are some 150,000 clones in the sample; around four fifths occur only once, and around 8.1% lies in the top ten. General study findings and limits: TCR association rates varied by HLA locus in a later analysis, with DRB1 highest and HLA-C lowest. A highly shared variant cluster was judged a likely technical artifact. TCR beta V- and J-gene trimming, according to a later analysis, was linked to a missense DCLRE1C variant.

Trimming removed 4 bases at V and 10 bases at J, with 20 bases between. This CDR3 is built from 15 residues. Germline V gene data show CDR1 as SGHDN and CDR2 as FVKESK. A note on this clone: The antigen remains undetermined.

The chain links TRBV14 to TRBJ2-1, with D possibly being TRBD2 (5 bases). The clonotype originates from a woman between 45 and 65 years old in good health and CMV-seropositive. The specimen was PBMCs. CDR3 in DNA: TGTGCCAGCAGCCTTCCGGGGTCCTTGGAAAGGGAGCAGTTCTTC. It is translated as CASSLPGSLEREQFF.